The T cell receptor (beta chain) described here comes from a study of beta chain features in type 1 diabetes. As every portion of the isolated RNA was reverse transcribed, the sequencing read expressed TCRB transcripts. This table comes from immunoSEQ multiplex PCR, and its TCRdb copy is limited to in-frame clones, with some not included. Of roughly 340,000 clones in the sample, around 12% were seen once. Comment on this clone: The antigen is not known.

The CDR3 covers 14 residues. Germline-derived CDR1 and CDR2 are SNHLY and FYNNEI. The V and J ends lost 6 bases and 10 bases, in that order; junction bases with no gene match: 9. Sorted populations all exceeded 98% purity. The study, taken as a whole, reports: The analysis here could not establish whether HLA type shapes TCRB rearrangement. There was a moderate but significant shortening of TCRB CDR3s in all four CD4+ subsets of Type 1 diabetes patients.

What was sequenced was naive CD4+ T cells from blood. This clonotype originated in a woman aged 18-29 years with type 1 diabetes. V and J are TRBV2 and TRBJ2-1, with 10 bases lining up with TRBD2. CDR3 region: CASRGASGSLEQFF. The CDR3 nucleotides are TGTGCCAGCAGGGGGGCTAGCGGGAGTCTGGAGCAGTTCTTC.